The sequence of this T cell receptor beta chain was determined in a study of cytomegalovirus exposure and HLA in healthy donors. The trim removed 4 bases at V and 7 bases at J, leaving 5 bases unmatched. Germline V gene lookup returns CDR1 SGHRS and CDR2 YFSETQ. The CDR3 loop spans 13 amino acids. This PCR relied on a set of 60 Vbeta primers and 13 Jbeta primers. TCRdb keeps only in-frame clones here, not all; method: immunoSEQ multiplex PCR. The table shows 60,000 to 70,000 clones, with over 60% occurring only once. The sequencing input was PBMCs. The V gene is TRBV5-1, the J gene TRBJ2-7; 10 nucleotides line up with TRBD1. This clonotype was sampled from a man aged 45 to 65 in good health and CMV-seropositive. The CDR3 nucleotides read TGCGCCAGCAGCCCCGGGACAGGGGAGGAGCAGTACTTC. As protein: CASSPGTGEEQYF.